The clone carrying this TCR beta chain was seen a handful of times. No antigen is known for it. The PCR ran on 60 Vbeta and 13 Jbeta primers. The assay was immunoSEQ multiplex PCR, and TCRdb's table has in-frame clones only and misses some. The sample contains about 160,000 clones, 70% to 80% of which appear only once. This specimen comes from a study of cytomegalovirus exposure and HLA in healthy donors. Trimming removed 1 base at V and 3 bases at J, with 10 bases between. CDR1 and CDR2 from the germline V gene are KGHSH and LQKENI. The CDR3 has 15 residues. Findings and caveats of the study: Earlier analysis found most TCR beta V segments productive about 90% or about 30% of the time. Listed as cytomegalovirus-associated were more than 150 TCR beta chains.

This TCR derives from a human donor in good health. Source material: PBMCs. The chain joins TRBV18 to TRBJ1-5, with no clear D. The CDR3 protein is CASSPQESYNQPQHF. The CDR3 DNA is TGTGCCAGCTCACCACAGGAGTCTTACAATCAGCCCCAGCATTTT.